This TCR beta chain was profiled in a study of Graves' ophthalmopathy and Graves' hyperthyroidism. Notes on the study in general: The blood repertoire also included most expanded thyroid clonotypes above 0.001 frequency.

A diagnosis was made from clinical symptoms together with serum thyroxine, TRAb, thyroid ultrasound and orbital computed tomography. With V trimmed by 2 bases and J by 3 bases, 7 bases remained unmatched. The CDR3 sequence is 16 residues long. CDR1 is SGHVS and CDR2 is FNYEAQ in the germline V gene. As regards this clonotype: Antigen specificity is unknown.

For repertoire sequencing, the TCR beta CDR3 regions were amplified from RNA transcripts. An initial RT-PCR round employing HTBI primers preceded a second-round multiplex PCR. TCRdb re-called the multiplex PCR reads through MiXCR, storing one row per CDR3 protein. The sample includes 560,000 or so distinct CDR3 sequences, about 35% of them seen just once. Sequenced material: peripheral blood or thyroid tissue (not recorded which). This clonotype originated in an adult man with Graves' hyperthyroidism. The gene calls are TRBV7-6 and TRBJ2-7; 10 bases are shared with TRBD1. CDR3 protein: CASSLSGTGELYEQYF. The DNA of the CDR3 is TGTGCCAGCAGCTTATCTGGGACAGGGGAACTCTACGAGCAGTACTTC.